The T cell receptor (delta chain) under discussion was sequenced for a study of Vδ1+ human thymocytes. Note on this clone: Antigen specificity is unknown. This may arise from a read error, as a much more abundant clone is one base away.

Notes on the study in general: Despite high sort purity, about 19% of thymic T cell receptor delta sequences were Vdelta2. Thymic TRG and TRD repertoires appeared highly polyclonal, with Gaussian CDR3 length distributions.

The template was reverse-transcribed extracted RNA. Multiplex PCR used pooled V-gene forward primers and a constant-region reverse primer to amplify CDR3s. TCRdb redid the clone calls on the multiplex PCR reads with CATT. The repertoire includes 23,000 or so delta-chain clones, 25% to 35% of them detected once, and about 1.6% sits in the top ten. This CDR3 is built from 17 residues. Germline V gene sequence: CDR1 TSWWSYY, CDR2 QGS. Trimming cost V 5 bases and J 9 bases, with 28 bases left between them. The sequence came from a boy in the first two years of life who had congenital heart surgery. The rearrangement uses TRDV1 and TRDJ1; TRDD3 might be the D (5 bases). Sequenced sample: Vdelta1+ gamma-delta thymocytes from the thymus. Subset here: FACS-sorted CD3+ TCRalphabeta- TCRVdelta1+ TCRVdelta2- thymocytes. CDR3 sequence (DNA): TGTGCTCTTGGGTTCACAGTTCCAGTACTGGAGAAACGGGAACTCATCTTT. Translation: CALGFTVPVLEKRELIF.